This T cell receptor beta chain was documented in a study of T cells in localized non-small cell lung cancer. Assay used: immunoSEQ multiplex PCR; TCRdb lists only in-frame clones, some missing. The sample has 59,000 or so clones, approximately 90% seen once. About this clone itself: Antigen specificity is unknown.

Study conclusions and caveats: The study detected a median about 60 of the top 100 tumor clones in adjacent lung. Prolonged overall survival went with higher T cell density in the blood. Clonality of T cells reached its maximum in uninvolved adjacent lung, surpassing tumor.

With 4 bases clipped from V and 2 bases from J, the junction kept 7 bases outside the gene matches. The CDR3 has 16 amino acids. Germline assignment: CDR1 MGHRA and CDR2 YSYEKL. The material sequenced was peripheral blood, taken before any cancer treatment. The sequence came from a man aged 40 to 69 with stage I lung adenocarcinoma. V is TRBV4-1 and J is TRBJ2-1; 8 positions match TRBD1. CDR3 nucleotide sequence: TGCGCCAGCAGCCTACCAAGACAGGGGCCCTACAATGAGCAGTTCTTC. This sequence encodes CASSLPRQGPYNEQFF.